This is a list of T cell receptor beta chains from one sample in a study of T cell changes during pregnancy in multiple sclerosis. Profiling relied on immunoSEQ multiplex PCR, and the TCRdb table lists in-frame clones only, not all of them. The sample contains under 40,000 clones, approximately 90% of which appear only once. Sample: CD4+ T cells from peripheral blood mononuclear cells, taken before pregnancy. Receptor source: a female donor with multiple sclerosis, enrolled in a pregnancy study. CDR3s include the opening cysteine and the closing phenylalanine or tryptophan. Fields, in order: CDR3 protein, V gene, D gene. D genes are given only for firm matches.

CASSLWVGRGSNSPLHF | TRBV5-6 | NA
CASSLAVSGEYQETQYF | TRBV5-1 | NA
CASSPGGGGITDTQYF | TRBV5-1 | TRBD2
CASGTGDTGELFF | TRBV11-3 | TRBD1
CASRGGDGQPQHF | TRBV5-1 | NA
CASSITGGVGYTF | TRBV19 | TRBD1
CASSSGQGRTEAFF | TRBV7-2 | TRBD1
CASSSGGYSFGWDTEAFF | TRBV5-1 | NA
CASSLSSAGGNSPLHF | TRBV27 | TRBD1
CATSRLDRNYGYTF | TRBV15 | TRBD1
CASTTTGGGYEQYF | TRBV5-1 | NA
CASSPRGTDTQYF | TRBV2 | NA
CASSRDWRGMMTDTQYF | TRBV5-1 | TRBD2
CASSPESRDTQYF | TRBV5-1 | NA
CASSTGTGEGGEAFF | TRBV6-4 | TRBD1
CASSIGDRGNYEQYF | TRBV19 | TRBD1
CSGSPGDSGYTF | TRBV29-1 | NA
CASSRGGDTNTQYF | TRBV28 | NA
CASSLGQVSYGYTF | TRBV5-1 | TRBD1
CASSQGLGLAGGSIPYEQYF | TRBV4-1 | TRBD2
CASSKENGTGYGYTF | TRBV21-1 | NA
CASNLQGANYGYTF | TRBV21-1 | NA
CATKGQGYTEAFF | TRBV19 | TRBD1
CASRRDRGYTYEQYF | TRBV6-5 | TRBD1
CASSLVASGGSGEQFF | TRBV5-1 | TRBD2
CASSRGGTSGGRVDEQFF | TRBV5-4 | TRBD2
CASSLGHLMAAFF | TRBV7-2 | NA
CAWSSKRGLEFGTEAFF | TRBV30 | TRBD1
CASSYSRGGGPGELFF | TRBV6-6 | NA
CASRRTGGLSYGYTF | TRBV6-5 | TRBD1
CASSEYLQGYAEAFF | TRBV6-1 | TRBD1